These 13 T cell receptor beta chains share one sample of origin, sequenced in a study of blood T cell repertoires in COVID-19. Some clones are missing from TCRdb's copy, which holds only in-frame ones; the method was immunoSEQ multiplex PCR. The sample gives 240,000 or so clones, 75% to 85% of which show up once; around 12% is in the top ten. Sequencing was carried out using peripheral blood. The receptors originated from a woman aged 55-70 years with active or convalescent COVID-19.

The chain employs TRBV4-1 and TRBJ2-5, with TRBD2 identical over 10 bases. Germline V gene lookup returns CDR1 MGHRA and CDR2 YSYEKL. V lost 3 bases to trimming and J lost 2 bases; unmatched junction nucleotides: 3. The CDR3 contains 15 residues. CDR3 nucleotides: TGCGCCAGCAGCCACCAGCGGGGGGGACAAGAGACCCAGTACTTC. Translating it yields CASSHQRGGQETQYF.

The V call is TRBV6-6, the J call TRBJ2-1; 11 nucleotides line up with TRBD2. CDR1 is MNHNY, CDR2 SVGAGI, per germline (reference sequence). The CDR3 consists of 16 residues. The trim removed 7 bases at V and 4 bases at J, leaving 9 bases unmatched. This chain's CDR3 is CASTRRSSGGYNEQFF. The DNA of the CDR3 is TGTGCCAGCACCCGAAGGTCTAGCGGGGGGTACAATGAGCAGTTCTTC.

This clone occurred once. The rearrangement uses TRBV6-1 and TRBJ2-2; maybe TRBD2 (6 bases). V gave up 0 bases and J gave up 5 bases, with 7 bases separating them. This CDR3 contains 14 residues. The germline V gene encodes CDR1 MNHNS and CDR2 SASEGT. The CDR3 nucleotides read TGTGCCAGCAGTGAAGCGGGAGGTACCGGGGAGCTGTTTTTT. It encodes CASSEAGGTGELFF.

This clone was detected once. This sequence joins TRBV18 and TRBJ2-3; 8 bases line up with TRBD1. With 2 bases clipped from V and 2 bases from J, the junction kept 6 bases outside the gene matches. The CDR3 loop spans 16 amino acids. Germline CDR1 reads KGHSH; CDR2 reads LQKENI. The CDR3 sequence: CASSPAGTGLTDTQYF. The CDR3 nucleotides are TGTGCCAGCTCACCAGCGGGGACAGGCCTCACAGATACGCAGTATTTT.

This clone was seen only once. The rearrangement joins TRBV5-8 to TRBJ2-7, with D uncertain. V lost 4 bases and J 7 bases, leaving 12 bases between the germline ends. CDR1 is SGHTS, CDR2 YDEGEE, per germline. The CDR3 contains 12 residues. CDR3 sequence (DNA): TGTGCCAGCAGCCACCCGACTGGGGAGCAGTACTTC. Translated: CASSHPTGEQYF. Looking up the rest from reference TRBV5-8 and TRBJ2-7 gives the full variable domain: EAGVTQSPTHLIKTRGQQATLRCSPISGHTSVYWYQQALGLGLQFLLWYDEGEERNRGNFPPRFSGRQFPNYSSELNVNALELEDSALYLCASSHPTGEQYFGPGTRLTVT.

The DNA of the CDR3 is TGTGCCAGCGGACAGGGAGTTTATAGCAATCAGCCCCAGCATTTT. Protein sequence: CASGQGVYSNQPQHF. The gene calls are TRBV7-2 and TRBJ1-5; 8 bases match TRBD1. J lost 0 bases, V lost 8 bases, and 6 bases had no gene match. The CDR3 contains 15 residues. In germline, CDR1 is SGHTA, CDR2 FQGNSA. Complete variable domain (other parts from reference TRBV7-2 and TRBJ1-5): GAGVSQSPSNKVTEKGKDVELRCDPISGHTALYWYRQSLGQGLEFLIYFQGNSAPDKSGLPSDRFSAERTGGSVSTLTIQRTQQEDSAVYLCASGQGVYSNQPQHFGDGTRLSIL.

This clone has just one count. J is TRBJ1-1 and V is TRBV6-5; D perhaps matches TRBD1 (6 bases). The V gene lost 6 bases and the J gene lost 2 bases, with 10 bases spanning the gap. The V gene's germline CDR1 is MNHEY and CDR2 SVGAGI. The CDR3 contains 13 residues. This CDR3 reads CASRTGRNTEAFF. CDR3 nucleotide sequence: TGTGCCAGCAGAACAGGGCGTAACACTGAAGCTTTCTTT.

V and J are TRBV30 and TRBJ2-3, with TRBD2 matching 8 bases. Germline lookup yields CDR1 GTSNPN and CDR2 SVGIG (reference sequence). The junction had 2 bases not matched to a gene; V was cut back by 0 bases and J by 0 bases. CDR3 length equals 15 residues. CDR3 loop: CAWSVAGASTDTQYF. In DNA form, the CDR3 reads TGTGCCTGGAGTGTAGCGGGGGCGAGCACAGATACGCAGTATTTT.

J is TRBJ1-2 and V is TRBV19, with D possibly being TRBD1 (6 bases). The CDR3 extends over 15 amino acids. Trimming shortened V by 5 bases and J by 3 bases, and 16 bases separated the two germline ends. Germline V gene lookup returns CDR1 LNHDA and CDR2 SQIVND (reference sequence). CDR3 loop: CASSSPGGGHYGYTF. The CDR3 coding sequence is TGTGCCAGTAGTTCTCCTGGGGGCGGGCACTATGGCTACACCTTC.

V and J are TRBV6-5 and TRBJ1-2; TRBD1 matches at 11 bases. The V segment lost 8 bases and the J segment 8 bases; nucleotides outside the gene matches: 7. The CDR3 extends over 13 amino acids. From germline, CDR1 is MNHEY and CDR2 SVGAGI. The CDR3 nucleotides read TGTGCCAGCTCCCCCGGGACAGGGGGGGGCTACACCTTC. Its protein is CASSPGTGGGYTF.

CDR3 bases: TGTGCCTGGAGGCCCCGACAGGGCCTTAATGAAAAACTGTTTTTT. Its translation is CAWRPRQGLNEKLFF. The chain has TRBV30 and TRBJ1-4; 7 nucleotides align to TRBD1. V was pared by 3 bases and J by 4 bases, with 8 bases of the junction left unmatched. CDR1 GTSNPN and CDR2 SVGIG come from the germline V gene (reference sequence). The CDR3 spans 15 residues.

V gene TRBV15 combines with J gene TRBJ2-1; D perhaps matches TRBD2 (6 bases). The CDR3 totals 16 residues. Trimming left V 4 bases short and J 6 bases short, with 19 bases between. Germline V gene sequence: CDR1 LNHNV, CDR2 YYDKDF (reference sequence). CDR3: CATSTYGDMGGNEQFF. The CDR3 DNA is TGTGCCACCAGCACGTACGGGGATATGGGGGGCAATGAGCAGTTCTTC.

CDR3 amino acids: CASSPRQGMMDEQFF. CDR3 bases: TGTGCCAGCAGCCCACGACAGGGTATGATGGATGAGCAGTTCTTC. The gene calls are TRBV11-2 and TRBJ2-1; TRBD1 matches 7 bases. Germline V gene data show CDR1 as SGHAT and CDR2 as FQNNGV. V shed 5 bases, J shed 8 bases, and the junction held 12 bases outside the gene matches. The CDR3 covers 15 residues.